These 9 T cell receptor beta chains were all obtained from the same sample, sequenced in a study of response to subunit inactivated influenza vaccine. TCRdb reanalysed the RT-PCR reads using MiXCR and keeps one entry per CDR3 protein. The sample consists of a few hundred thousand distinct CDR3 sequences, 14% of them appearing once. Specimen: PBMCs from blood, collected approximately 13 days after vaccination. Receptor source: a man aged 50-60 years who received an inactivated influenza vaccine.

This clonotype was detected only a few times. The chain combines TRBV5-1 with TRBJ2-5; tentatively, D is TRBD2 (6 bases). Germline V lookup: CDR1 SGHRS, CDR2 YFSETQ. Trimming removed 2 bases from V and 3 bases from J, with 17 bases in between. CDR3 length: 16 amino acids. The CDR3 reads CASSLFPGVAEETQYF. The CDR3 DNA sequence: TGCGCCAGCAGCTTATTCCCCGGAGTAGCGGAAGAGACCCAGTACTTC. Looking up the rest from reference TRBV5-1 and TRBJ2-5 gives the full variable domain: KAGVTQTPRYLIKTRGQQVTLSCSPISGHRSVSWYQQTPGQGLQFLFEYFSETQRNKGNFPGRFSGRQFSNSRSEMNVSTLELGDSALYLCASSLFPGVAEETQYFGPGTRLLVL.

Only a few counts were recorded for this clonotype. This chain links TRBV29-1 with TRBJ2-3; the D gene is possibly TRBD2 (7 bases). Germline CDR1 SQVTM, CDR2 ANQGSEA. This CDR3 spans 16 amino acids. The V end lost 8 bases, the J end lost 5 bases, and 26 bases lay between the germline ends. The CDR3 DNA reads as TGCAGCAACTTATGGCACGGGGGAGGGGGAGGAGATACGCAGTATTTT. Translating it yields CSNLWHGGGGGDTQYF.

This clonotype was seen a handful of times. This chain joins TRBV6-2 or TRBV6-3 and TRBJ2-1; 7 bases align to TRBD2. The CDR3 contains 16 residues. V lost 7 bases, J lost 0 bases, and 9 bases stayed unmatched. CDR1 is MNHEY, CDR2 SVGEGT, per germline. DNA for the CDR3: TGTGCCAGCACCGGGCGGGGGATGAGCTCCTACAATGAGCAGTTCTTC. It translates to CASTGRGMSSYNEQFF.

The table lists this clonotype with a few counts. The gene calls are TRBV3-1 and TRBJ2-1; a weak D match, TRBD2 (6 bases). Trimming took off 7 bases at V and 6 bases at J, with 13 bases between the two ends. Germline V gives CDR1 LGHDT, CDR2 YNNKEL (reference sequence). This CDR3 is 13 amino acids long. The CDR3 loop reads CASNLMGGNEQFF. The CDR3 DNA reads as TGTGCCAGCAACCTGATGGGAGGCAATGAGCAGTTCTTC.

The V gene is TRBV12-3 or TRBV12-4, the J gene TRBJ2-3; D gene uncertain. V lost 3 bases, J lost 1 base, and 8 bases lay in between. The CDR3 extends over 14 amino acids. CDR3 DNA: TGTGCCAGCAGTTTCCGGCAGCGCACAGATACGCAGTATTTT. Amino acid sequence: CASSFRQRTDTQYF.

J is TRBJ2-1 and V is TRBV11-2; 7 bases fit TRBD2. Germline V gene data show CDR1 as SGHAT and CDR2 as FQNNGV. The CDR3 contains 17 residues. Losses at the gene ends were 2 bases for V and 4 bases for J; bases not matched to a gene: 11. The CDR3 DNA reads TGTGCCAGCAGCTTAAATTCCTACGGGGGGATATACAATGAGCAGTTCTTC. This encodes CASSLNSYGGIYNEQFF.

This clonotype came up a few times. Written as DNA, the CDR3 is TGTGCCACCAGCATCGCGCGGGGGAACACTGAAGCTTTCTTT. As protein: CATSIARGNTEAFF. The J gene is TRBJ1-1, the V gene TRBV15; D ambiguous. Per the germline V gene, CDR1 is LNHNV and CDR2 is YYDKDF (reference sequence). V lost 4 bases and J 1 base, leaving 10 bases between the germline ends. The CDR3 is 14 residues long.

This chain joins TRBV9 and TRBJ2-7; 7 bases are a match to TRBD2. This CDR3 region has 19 residues. V trimming: 4 bases; J trimming: 1 base; junction bases outside the gene matches: 20. From germline, CDR1 is SGDLS and CDR2 YYNGEE. CDR3 bases: TGTGCCAGCAGCCCCCAAGCGGGGAAGGGCAGACTTGGGTCCTACGAGCAGTACTTC. This translates into CASSPQAGKGRLGSYEQYF. Together with reference TRBV9 and TRBJ2-7, the CDR3 gives the full variable domain: DSGVTQTPKHLITATGQRVTLRCSPRSGDLSVYWYQQSLDQGLQFLIQYYNGEERAKGNILERFSAQQFPDLHSELNLSSLELGDSALYFCASSPQAGKGRLGSYEQYFGPGTRLTVT.

The chain couples TRBV7-2 to TRBJ2-3, with 7 bases aligning to TRBD2. V gave up 7 bases and J gave up 3 bases; unmatched junction bases: 10. Per germline, CDR1 SGHTA and CDR2 FQGNSA. CDR3 length: 15 residues. CDR3 residues: CASTPWGGITDTQYF. DNA of the CDR3: TGTGCCAGCACCCCCTGGGGAGGGATTACAGATACGCAGTATTTT.